The source of this T cell receptor beta chain is a study of blood T cells in healthy people across ages. CDR1 and CDR2 from the germline V gene are ENHRY and SYGVKD. The CDR3 consists of 12 residues. Trimming took 4 bases from V and 1 from J, leaving 4 bases between them. This clonotype was seen more than once but under ten times. The antigen remains unidentified. General observations from the study: Age showed a roughly linear inverse relationship with TCR beta diversity per million T cells. The diversity estimates, figures obtained from one million T cells, were considered underestimates.

PCR was performed a second time for about 6 to 11 cycles using a sample-barcoded 5' primer and a J-beta primer mix. No fewer than 2.5 million CDR3-containing paired-end reads came from each sample. TCRdb analysed the 5' RACE reads with MiXCR anew, one entry per CDR3 protein. The sample records 540,000 or so distinct CDR3 sequences, around 50% being singletons. Roughly 10 milliliters of peripheral blood were drawn from each donor into EDTA-treated tubes. The source of this sequence is an elderly man in good health. The sample was blood. J is TRBJ2-5 and V is TRBV10-3; D is undetermined. The CDR3 coding sequence is TGTGCCATCAGTGCTAGCCAAGAGACCCAGTACTTC. Translation: CAISASQETQYF.